This T cell receptor beta chain was recovered during a study of blood T cell repertoires in COVID-19. Study context: PBMCs, B-cell-depleted T cells, or T cells provided the cDNA or gDNA that made up the material.

Germline loops: CDR1 SNHLY, CDR2 FYNNEI. Between the trimmed V and J ends, which lost 7 bases and 7 bases, there was a span of 20 bases. This CDR3 region has 14 residues. Sequencing used immunoSEQ multiplex PCR; TCRdb keeps in-frame clones, though not all of them. The sample has some 350,000 clones; more than 75% are singletons. The origin of this receptor is a human donor in a cohort sampled during active COVID-19. J is TRBJ2-7 and V is TRBV2; possible D gene TRBD2, 6 bases. Sequences were obtained from peripheral blood. CDR3 residues: CASKARGLAGEQYF. As DNA, the CDR3 is TGTGCCAGCAAGGCGAGGGGCCTCGCGGGAGAGCAGTACTTC.